The rows below give T cell receptor beta chains drawn from one sample of a study of T-cell reconstitution after alpha-beta-depleted transplantation in children. TCRdb redid the calling of the PCR reads with MiXCR, one entry per CDR3 protein. The sample has 700,000 or so distinct CDR3 sequences, about 12% seen once. Sequencing used PBMCs, obtained before TCRalphabeta/CD19-depleted stem cell transplant. Receptors originate from a girl aged 2 to 9 with congenital amegakaryocytic thrombocytopenia, due to receive a stem cell transplant. CDR3s include the opening cysteine and the closing phenylalanine or tryptophan. The D gene is left open where the match is weak. A clone size is listed for some rows: how often the clone was seen (once, few, many), or a class if it is expanded.

CDR3 DNA,CDR3 protein,D gene,V gene,J gene,clone size
TGCAGCGTGCAAACAGGGGCCTACGAGCAGTACTTC,CSVQTGAYEQYF,TRBD1,TRBV29-1,TRBJ2-7,NA
TGCGCCAGCATGTCGTTAGGACTAGCGGGAGGGACGGAGCAGTTCTTC,CASMSLGLAGGTEQFF,TRBD2,TRBV10-2,TRBJ2-1,NA
TGCGCCAGCAGCCAAGTTCCCGGCAGGGGGCACACCGGGGAGCTGTTTTTT,CASSQVPGRGHTGELFF,TRBD1,TRBV4-1,TRBJ2-2,few
TGCGCCAGCAGCTTTTTCGGACAGGGGGGACTCAATGAGCAGTTCTTC,CASSFFGQGGLNEQFF,TRBD1,TRBV5-1,TRBJ2-1,few
TGCAGCGTTGAAGTGGCAGGGGCTAACTATGGCTACACCTTC,CSVEVAGANYGYTF,NA,TRBV29-1,TRBJ1-2,many
TGTGCCAGCAGCACAGGGCTCATGAACACTGAAGCTTTCTTT,CASSTGLMNTEAFF,NA,TRBV7-9,TRBJ1-1,few
TGTGCCAGCAGTCACAACGCGGTCGCCTATAATTCACCCCTCCACTTT,CASSHNAVAYNSPLHF,NA,TRBV6-5,TRBJ1-6,few
TGTGCCAGCAGGACGGAGTACAATGAGCAGTTCTTC,CASRTEYNEQFF,NA,TRBV6-5,TRBJ2-1,NA
TGCAGTGCTACCTTCACAGATACGCAGTATTTT,CSATFTDTQYF,NA,TRBV20-1,TRBJ2-3,few
TGTGCCAGCAGTCCCAGGGACTTCGGTGAGCAGTTCTTC,CASSPRDFGEQFF,NA,TRBV12-3/TRBV12-4,TRBJ2-1,many
TGTGCCAGCAGTTCCCAACTGGCTCATAATTCACCCCTCCACTTT,CASSSQLAHNSPLHF,NA,TRBV6-5,TRBJ1-6,many
TGCGCCAGCAGCACGGGCCTTGGTGGCTACACCTTC,CASSTGLGGYTF,NA,TRBV5-1,TRBJ1-2,many
TGCGCCAGCAGCTTCACTGACGGGGGGCACAACGAGCAGTACTTC,CASSFTDGGHNEQYF,NA,TRBV5-1,TRBJ2-7,many
TGTGCCAGCAGCCGGACTAGCGGGAGTCTCCACGAGCAGTACTTC,CASSRTSGSLHEQYF,TRBD2,TRBV11-2,TRBJ2-7,few
TGTGCCAGCAGTTTACCCGGACAGGGTCGAGAGCAGTTCTTC,CASSLPGQGREQFF,TRBD1,TRBV27,TRBJ2-1,many
TGTGCCAGCAGTACAGACACCACAGATACGCAGTATTTT,CASSTDTTDTQYF,NA,TRBV6-1,TRBJ2-3,NA
TGTGCCAGCAGCCAAGGCCCTAGAGATACGCAGTATTTT,CASSQGPRDTQYF,NA,TRBV14,TRBJ2-3,few
TGTGCCAGCAGCTTTATCGTCGGTTTAGGGGCCACTGAAGCTTTCTTT,CASSFIVGLGATEAFF,NA,TRBV7-2,TRBJ1-1,few
TGTGCCAGCCGGACTAGCGGGAGTCGGACAGATACGCAGTATTTT,CASRTSGSRTDTQYF,TRBD2,TRBV28,TRBJ2-3,many
TGCGCCAGCAGCTTGCGCGGCAGGGGTCTGTCAGCCACTGAAGCTTTCTTT,CASSLRGRGLSATEAFF,NA,TRBV5-1,TRBJ1-1,NA
TGCAGTGCTCTAGCGGGAGGGCCGTCGACCTACGAGCAGTACTTC,CSALAGGPSTYEQYF,TRBD2,TRBV20-1,TRBJ2-7,NA
TGCGCCAGCAGCTTGGTTGAGGCGGCGGGCACCGGGGAGCTGTTTTTT,CASSLVEAAGTGELFF,NA,TRBV5-1,TRBJ2-2,NA
TGCGCCAGCAGAACCGGGCCCCAGGGCACTGAAGCTTTCTTT,CASRTGPQGTEAFF,NA,TRBV5-1,TRBJ1-1,many
TGCGCCAGCAGCGAAAGTTGGACCGGGGAGCTGTTTTTT,CASSESWTGELFF,NA,TRBV4-1,TRBJ2-2,NA
TGTGCCAGCAGTTCCGGTTCACCCCTCCACTTT,CASSSGSPLHF,NA,TRBV27,TRBJ1-6,many
TGCGCCAGCAGCTTGGTGACAGGGCCTGAGCAGTTCTTC,CASSLVTGPEQFF,TRBD1,TRBV5-1,TRBJ2-1,NA
TGTGCCAGCAGTGCACAGGATAACTATGGCTACACCTTC,CASSAQDNYGYTF,NA,TRBV6-1,TRBJ1-2,many
TGCAGTGCTACCCACGGACAGGGAATGTTCAATGAGCAGTTCTTC,CSATHGQGMFNEQFF,TRBD1,TRBV20-1,TRBJ2-1,many
TGCGCCAGCAGCTTGGCGCCCGTGGGGGCCGGTGAAAAACTGTTTTTT,CASSLAPVGAGEKLFF,NA,TRBV5-1,TRBJ1-4,many
TGCGCCAGCAGCTTGCTCCGCGCGGCAGATACGCAGTATTTT,CASSLLRAADTQYF,NA,TRBV5-1,TRBJ2-3,few
TGCAGTGTTGAGGACTCTAACACCGGGGAGCTGTTTTTT,CSVEDSNTGELFF,NA,TRBV20-1,TRBJ2-2,NA
TGTGCCATCTCTGTGGAGCAACTTAACAATGAGCAGTTCTTC,CAISVEQLNNEQFF,NA,TRBV10-3,TRBJ2-1,many
TGCAGCGGTGACCCTCAGGGCACAGATACGCAGTATTTT,CSGDPQGTDTQYF,NA,TRBV20-1,TRBJ2-3,many
TGTGCCAGCAGGCGGACAGGGGGCTTCTACGAGCAGTACTTC,CASRRTGGFYEQYF,TRBD1,TRBV27,TRBJ2-7,few
TGTGCCAGCAGTTACTCGAGATATGGGGGCGGAACTAGCGGGAGACCCAACTACGAGCAGTACTTC,CASSYSRYGGGTSGRPNYEQYF,TRBD2,TRBV6-2/TRBV6-3,TRBJ2-7,NA
TGCAGTGCTAGAATCCCCCTAGCGGGAGCAGCCAAAAACATTCAGTACTTC,CSARIPLAGAAKNIQYF,TRBD2,TRBV20-1,TRBJ2-4,NA
TGCAGTGCTGCTCCCTCTCGCGGAGCTTTCTTT,CSAAPSRGAFF,NA,TRBV20-1,TRBJ1-1,many
TGCAGCGCTACTCCCGAGAACACCGGGGAGCTGTTTTTT,CSATPENTGELFF,NA,TRBV29-1,TRBJ2-2,many
TGCGCCAGCAGCCGTCCGGGCGACTATGGCTACACCTTC,CASSRPGDYGYTF,NA,TRBV4-1,TRBJ1-2,NA
TGCGCCAGCAGGGACAGCACCCCGGCAGATACGCAGTATTTT,CASRDSTPADTQYF,NA,TRBV5-1,TRBJ2-3,many
TGTGCCATCAACGGCGGAACGAACACTGAAGCTTTCTTT,CAINGGTNTEAFF,NA,TRBV10-3,TRBJ1-1,many
TGCAGTGCTGGGGGACTGAGGAACACTGAAGCTTTCTTT,CSAGGLRNTEAFF,NA,TRBV20-1,TRBJ1-1,many
TGTGCCAGCAGCTTGGACCGCGTCAATATCGGGGAGCTGTTTTTT,CASSLDRVNIGELFF,NA,TRBV5-8,TRBJ2-2,NA
TGTGCCAGCAGCTTGACGGCGGGAGGAAACTACGAGCAGTACTTC,CASSLTAGGNYEQYF,TRBD2,TRBV7-9,TRBJ2-7,few
TGTGCCAGCAGTGGGACAGGGGAGACCCAGTACTTC,CASSGTGETQYF,TRBD1,TRBV7-9,TRBJ2-5,NA